The T cell receptor (beta chain) described here comes from a study of T cell repertoires in cytomegalovirus infection. Points from the study as a whole: Clonotypes of TCR beta that were HLA-C-restricted and CMV-specific dominated the ex vivo response.

From the reads, TCRdb called clonotypes with MiXCR, one entry per CDR3 protein. Of 150,000 to 200,000 distinct CDR3 sequences listed, approximately 30% are singletons. On this clonotype: Its cognate antigen is unknown.

Losses at the gene ends were 5 bases for V and 2 bases for J; bases not matched to a gene: 16. Looked up from germline, CDR1 is MNHNS and CDR2 is SASEGT. The CDR3 is made up of 20 amino acids. The sample comprised PBMCs. The chain recombines TRBV6-1 with TRBJ1-6, with 9 bases that match TRBD1. This TCR derives from a human donor in good health (CMV status not recorded). Some clones in this sample may be carry-over from other donors' samples. CDR3 loop: CASSYPLGAGTGPYNSPLHF. CDR3 in DNA: TGTGCCAGCAGTTATCCCCTCGGAGCCGGGACAGGGCCCTATAATTCACCCCTCCACTTT.